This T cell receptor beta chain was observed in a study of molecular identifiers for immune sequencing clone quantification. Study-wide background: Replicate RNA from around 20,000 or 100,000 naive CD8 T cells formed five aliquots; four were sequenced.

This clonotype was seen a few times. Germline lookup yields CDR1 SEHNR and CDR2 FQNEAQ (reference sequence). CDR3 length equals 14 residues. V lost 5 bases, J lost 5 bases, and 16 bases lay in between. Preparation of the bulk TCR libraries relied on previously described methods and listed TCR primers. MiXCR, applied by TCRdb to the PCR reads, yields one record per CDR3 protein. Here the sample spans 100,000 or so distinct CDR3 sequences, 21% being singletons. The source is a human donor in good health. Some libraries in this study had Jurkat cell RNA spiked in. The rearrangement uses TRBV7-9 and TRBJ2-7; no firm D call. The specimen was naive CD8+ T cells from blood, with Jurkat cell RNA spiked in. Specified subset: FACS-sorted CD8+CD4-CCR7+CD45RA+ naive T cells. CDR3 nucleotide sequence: TGTGCCAGCAGCAACGGACCCCCTGAGGACGAGCAGTACTTC. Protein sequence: CASSNGPPEDEQYF.